Listed here is a single T cell receptor (beta chain). The antigen remains undetermined. This sample was taken from a study of monozygotic twins with inflammatory bowel disease. Germline CDR1 and CDR2: SGHNT and YYREEE (reference sequence). The CDR3 loop spans 15 amino acids. Study-wide results and caveats: Inverse Simpson values showed less TCRbeta diversity in IBD patients than in their healthy co-twins.

Staff drew an approximately 2.6 ml blood sample from each donor. Blood samples, whole and unsorted for T cells, yielded the isolated total RNA. Template switching added UMIs carrying a 6-nucleotide sample barcode. Following a re-call of the 5' RACE reads, TCRdb has one entry per CDR3 protein and lacks DNA. Here the sample table reports 110,000 to 150,000 distinct CDR3 sequences. Sequencing was done on a sample of blood. The receptor's source is a human donor with ulcerative colitis or Crohn's disease, or a healthy co-twin of an affected twin (not recorded which). The V gene is TRBV5-4, the J gene TRBJ2-5; without DNA, the TCRdb call of TRBD2 cannot be checked. CDR3 sequence reads: CASSFKLAGGETQYF.